One T cell receptor beta chain is described in this entry. The antigen remains unidentified. Every donor was a healthy person donating bone marrow. The record originates from a study of cytomegalovirus exposure and HLA in healthy donors. Regarding the study as a whole: Reports showed the classifier diagnosing cytomegalovirus status with high specificity and sensitivity.

CDR3 length: 16 residues. The V gene lost 3 bases and the J gene lost 0 bases, with 13 bases spanning the gap. Germline CDR1 reads SGHDT; CDR2 reads YYEEEE. The study ran its PCR with 60 Vbeta and 13 Jbeta primers. Per the original methods: Around 12 million of some 80 million unique TCR beta chains were shared, per a later count. Sequencing was performed with immunoSEQ multiplex PCR; in TCRdb, only in-frame clones are kept and a portion is missing. Clonal size and the V and J genes are those of that table, whereas D and trimming came from the DNA. Of about 69,000 clones in the sample, 74% were seen once.

The sample taken for sequencing was PBMCs. The receptor was derived from a woman aged 55-70 years in good health and CMV-seropositive. The V call is TRBV5-6, the J call TRBJ1-5; tentatively, D is TRBD1 (5 bases). The CDR3 spells CASSSLGGNSNQPQHF. The CDR3 DNA reads as TGTGCCAGCAGCTCCCTTGGGGGGAATAGCAATCAGCCCCAGCATTTT.